These 27 T cell receptor beta chains came from one sample sequenced in a study of T cell changes during pregnancy in multiple sclerosis. Clones were read by immunoSEQ multiplex PCR, and TCRdb kept only the in-frame ones, dropping some. This sample carries about 47,000 clones, over 90% of them seen once, and the ten largest clones take approximately 2.2%. The sample consisted of peripheral blood, taken in the third trimester of pregnancy. The receptors were gathered from a female donor with multiple sclerosis, enrolled in a pregnancy study.

The V and J genes are TRBV19 and TRBJ2-7, with D possibly matching TRBD1 (5 bases). V lost 8 bases and J 1 base, leaving 9 bases between the germline ends. This CDR3 has 12 amino acids. Per the germline V gene, CDR1 is LNHDA and CDR2 is SQIVND (reference sequence). CDR3 in amino acids: CASQGQSYEQYF. Here the CDR3 DNA reads TGTGCCAGTCAAGGACAATCCTACGAGCAGTACTTC.

This chain links TRBV30 with TRBJ1-3, with a weak D call TRBD1 (5 bases). The germline CDR1 and CDR2 sequences are GTSNPN and SVGIG (reference sequence). The CDR3 length is 15 residues. V was trimmed by 3 bases and J by 0 bases, leaving 12 bases between them. The CDR3 DNA is TGTGCCTGGAGCCGGGACTCGGGCTCTGGAAACACCATATATTTT. This translates into CAWSRDSGSGNTIYF.

The chain has TRBV30 and TRBJ1-1; possible D gene TRBD1, 5 bases. The V end lost 5 bases, the J end lost 3 bases, and 10 bases lay between the germline ends. Germline V gene sequence: CDR1 GTSNPN, CDR2 SVGIG (reference sequence). The CDR3 consists of 12 residues. CDR3: CAWGGTDTEAFF. CDR3 nucleotides: TGTGCCTGGGGGGGGACGGACACTGAAGCTTTCTTT. The variable domain in full, completed from reference TRBV30 and TRBJ1-1, reads SQTIHQWPATLVQPVGSPLSLECTVEGTSNPNLYWYRQAAGRGLQLLFYSVGIGQISSEVPQNLSASRPQDRQFILSSKKLLLSDSGFYLCAWGGTDTEAFFGQGTRLTVV.

The chain has TRBV4-3 and TRBJ2-1, with D possibly matching TRBD2 (6 bases). V was pared by 0 bases and J by 8 bases, with 17 bases between. This CDR3 region has 16 residues. CDR1 and CDR2 from the germline V gene are LGHNA and YSLEER. CDR3 DNA sequence: TGCGCCAGCAGCCAAGATCAGACTAGGGTTAGCGATGAGCAGTTCTTC. Its translation is CASSQDQTRVSDEQFF.

V gene TRBV10-2 combines with J gene TRBJ2-2; D may be TRBD2 (6 bases). This CDR3 has 16 residues. V was cut by 0 bases and J by 1 base, with 9 bases left in between. CDR1 WSHSY and CDR2 SAAADI come from the germline V gene. CDR3 in amino acids: CASSESGGKNTGELFF. Here the CDR3 DNA reads TGCGCCAGCAGTGAGTCAGGCGGGAAGAACACCGGGGAGCTGTTTTTT.

The chain uses TRBV6-5 and TRBJ2-1; D is perhaps TRBD1 (5 bases). Deletions cut 2 bases from V and 7 bases from J, with 6 bases between. The germline V gene encodes CDR1 MNHEY and CDR2 SVGAGI. The CDR3 runs to 12 residues. The CDR3 bases are TGTGCCAGCAGTTACAAGGGGAATGAGCAGTTCTTC. This encodes CASSYKGNEQFF.

V is TRBV7-2 and J is TRBJ1-5; TRBD1 matches 9 bases. In germline, CDR1 is SGHTA, CDR2 FQGNSA. This CDR3 contains 15 residues. V was pared by 5 bases and J by 5 bases, with 7 bases of the junction left unmatched. CDR3 amino acids: CASSQQGARDQPQHF. The CDR3 DNA reads TGTGCCAGCAGCCAACAGGGGGCTAGGGATCAGCCCCAGCATTTT.

V is TRBV7-9 and J is TRBJ2-1; 10 bases fit TRBD2. The trim removed 3 bases at V and 9 bases at J, leaving 5 bases unmatched. This CDR3 has 14 residues. Germline assignment: CDR1 SEHNR and CDR2 FQNEAQ (reference sequence). The CDR3 is CASSFTGTSVEQFF. In DNA form, the CDR3 reads TGTGCCAGCAGCTTCACCGGGACTAGCGTTGAGCAGTTCTTC.

The chain links TRBV6-1 to TRBJ2-3; TRBD2 aligns across 10 bases. The V and J ends lost 6 bases and 6 bases, in that order; junction bases with no gene match: 9. The length of the CDR3 is 15 residues. Germline lookup yields CDR1 MNHNS and CDR2 SASEGT. The CDR3 region is CASRRTSGSVDTQYF. The CDR3 DNA is TGTGCCAGCAGGAGGACTAGCGGATCGGTGGATACGCAGTATTTT.

This clone was seen more than once but under ten times. This rearrangement joins TRBV27 to TRBJ2-7; no definite D call. CDR3 length: 13 amino acids. V lost 3 bases and J 2 bases, leaving 8 bases between the germline ends. Germline CDR1 MNHEY, CDR2 SMNVEV (reference sequence). The CDR3 sequence: CASSLTGPYEQYF. CDR3 DNA: TGTGCCAGCAGTTTGACGGGTCCCTACGAGCAGTACTTC.

The CDR3 DNA reads as TGTGCTAGTGGTTTGGTACCTAGCTCCTACAATGAGCAGTTCTTC. Its protein product is CASGLVPSSYNEQFF. This chain joins TRBV12-5 and TRBJ2-1; D uncertain. The germline gives CDR1 LGHNT, CDR2 FRNRAP. The germline V and J ends were trimmed by 0 bases and 0 bases, with 6 bases remaining between them. The CDR3 loop spans 15 amino acids.

This sequence joins TRBV28 and TRBJ2-1; TRBD2 matches 9 bases. This CDR3 has 13 residues. J lost 10 bases, V lost 4 bases, and 5 bases had no gene match. CDR1 and CDR2 from the germline V gene are MDHEN and SYDVKM. The CDR3 loop is CASSSLAGREQFF. The CDR3 DNA sequence: TGTGCCAGCAGTTCCCTAGCGGGACGGGAGCAGTTCTTC.

This clone is a singleton in its sample. V usage is TRBV5-6 and J usage is TRBJ2-1; TRBD1 agrees at 8 bases. Germline lookup yields CDR1 SGHDT and CDR2 YYEEEE. The CDR3 covers 15 residues. The V segment lost 4 bases and the J segment 10 bases; nucleotides outside the gene matches: 13. The CDR3 coding sequence is TGTGCCAGCAGCGTGCTCGGGACAGGTGCCGAGGAGCAGTTCTTC. Translated, it gives CASSVLGTGAEEQFF.

The V call is TRBV6-1, the J call TRBJ1-5; D is unresolved. Germline V gene data show CDR1 as MNHNS and CDR2 as SASEGT. The CDR3 runs 12 residues. V was pared by 8 bases and J by 6 bases, with 11 bases between. CDR3 sequence reads: CASDAGVQPQHF. CDR3 sequence (DNA): TGTGCCAGCGATGCGGGAGTTCAGCCCCAGCATTTT.

This chain connects TRBV11-2 to TRBJ2-7; D is possibly TRBD1 (6 bases). The germline V gene has CDR1 SGHAT and CDR2 FQNNGV. V lost 3 bases, J lost 1 base, and 16 bases lay in between. The CDR3 is made up of 16 amino acids. The CDR3 spells CASSFNFPGVSYEQYF. CDR3 nucleotides: TGTGCCAGCAGCTTTAACTTCCCAGGGGTTTCCTACGAGCAGTACTTC.

CDR3 coding DNA: TGTGCCAGCAGCGGACTAGCGGGAGGGCCCGGGGAGCTGTTTTTT. Its protein is CASSGLAGGPGELFF. V and J are TRBV6-6 and TRBJ2-2, with TRBD2 matching over 15 bases. Germline assignment: CDR1 MNHNY and CDR2 SVGAGI (reference sequence). CDR3 length: 15 residues. The ends lost 6 bases at V and 6 bases at J; junction bases unmatched: 2.

In DNA form, the CDR3 reads TGTGCCAGCTCACCACCGAGCGACAGGGTCTACGAGCAGTACTTC. This gives the protein CASSPPSDRVYEQYF. The chain carries TRBV18 and TRBJ2-5, with 7 bases that match TRBD1. The closer fit of TRBJ2-7 to the DNA end suggests the J call may be wrong. Germline V gene sequence: CDR1 KGHSH, CDR2 LQKENI. This CDR3 comprises 15 residues.

The V call is TRBV11-3, the J call TRBJ2-1; a possible D gene is TRBD1 (6 bases). Trimming shortened V by 6 bases and J by 8 bases, and 11 bases separated the two germline ends. Germline CDR1 SGHNT, CDR2 YENEEA. This CDR3 has 12 amino acids. The CDR3 sequence is CASRPTGHEQFF. The CDR3 DNA follows: TGTGCCAGCAGGCCTACAGGGCATGAGCAGTTCTTC.

This chain uses TRBV13 with TRBJ2-2; 10 bases line up with TRBD2. Germline CDR1 is PRHDT and CDR2 is FYEKMQ (reference sequence). This CDR3 comprises 16 residues. Germline trimming cut 5 bases from V and 1 base from J; bases unmatched to any gene: 4. The CDR3 coding sequence is TGTGCCAGCAGCCTCCCTAGCGGGAGGAACACCGGGGAGCTGTTTTTT. Its protein product is CASSLPSGRNTGELFF.

The rearrangement uses TRBV27 and TRBJ2-1, with TRBD2 identical over 7 bases. The CDR3 has 16 amino acids. Trimming at V came to 2 bases and at J to 3 bases, leaving 7 bases not matched to a gene. The V gene's germline CDR1 is MNHEY and CDR2 SMNVEV (reference sequence). The CDR3 region is CASSLLAGAIYNEQFF. The CDR3 nucleotides read TGTGCCAGCAGTTTACTGGCGGGAGCCATCTACAATGAGCAGTTCTTC.

The chain has TRBV7-9 and TRBJ1-4; tentative D call: TRBD1 (5 bases). The CDR3 extends over 13 amino acids. Germline values: CDR1 SEHNR, CDR2 FQNEAQ (reference sequence). Trimming removed 0 bases at V and 8 bases at J, with 7 bases between. This CDR3 is CASSLAGREKLFF. The CDR3 nucleotides are TGTGCCAGCAGCTTAGCGGGGCGGGAAAAACTGTTTTTT.

The chain has TRBV19 and TRBJ1-3, with unresolved D. The CDR3 consists of 15 residues. CDR1 and CDR2 (germline): LNHDA, SQIVND (reference sequence). Trimming left V 3 bases short and J 0 bases short, with 9 bases between. DNA for the CDR3: TGTGCCAGTAGTATGTCGGTTAACTCTGGAAACACCATATATTTT. Translating gives CASSMSVNSGNTIYF.

The chain links TRBV2 to TRBJ2-3; 7 bases fit TRBD2. Germline assignment: CDR1 SNHLY and CDR2 FYNNEI. CDR3 length: 15 residues. Trimming cost V 1 base and J 0 bases; bases outside gene matches: 1. CDR3 in DNA: TGTGCCAGCAGTGAAGGGACTAGTAGCACAGATACGCAGTATTTT. Its translation is CASSEGTSSTDTQYF.

This chain joins TRBV10-3 and TRBJ1-1; unclear D gene. V was shortened by 2 bases and J by 1 base, with 5 bases between the two germline ends. Germline V gene sequence: CDR1 ENHRY, CDR2 SYGVKD. There are 13 residues in the CDR3. Written as DNA, the CDR3 is TGTGCCATCAGTGAGAAAGCGAACACTGAAGCTTTCTTT. As protein: CAISEKANTEAFF.

The J gene is TRBJ2-1, the V gene TRBV6-1; 7 nucleotides line up with TRBD2. Trimming cost V 2 bases and J 6 bases; bases outside gene matches: 10. This CDR3 has 16 residues. Germline V lookup: CDR1 MNHNS, CDR2 SASEGT. The CDR3 protein is CASSELGGGASNEQFF. CDR3 nucleotides: TGTGCCAGCAGTGAACTTGGGGGAGGGGCGAGCAATGAGCAGTTCTTC.

CDR3 sequence (DNA): TGTGCCAGCTTAAGACTAGCGGGAGATGCAGATACGCAGTATTTT. This encodes CASLRLAGDADTQYF. The chain recombines TRBV5-6 with TRBJ2-3, with 12 bases identical to TRBD2. The V gene's germline CDR1 is SGHDT and CDR2 YYEEEE. The CDR3 extends over 15 amino acids. The J segment lost 4 bases and the V segment lost 7 bases, leaving 7 bases of the junction unmatched.

The chain has TRBV7-9 and TRBJ2-7; 12 bases map to TRBD2. Germline V gene lookup returns CDR1 SEHNR and CDR2 FQNEAQ (reference sequence). The junction had 1 base not matched to a gene; V was cut back by 8 bases and J by 2 bases. This CDR3 spans 13 amino acids. The CDR3 spells CASRTSGTYEQYF. The CDR3 DNA follows: TGTGCCAGCCGGACTAGCGGGACCTACGAGCAGTACTTC.